This T cell receptor beta chain originates from a study of T cell clonotyping in hematopoietic cell transplantation. Worth noting for this clone: The antigen is undetermined.

Blood collection times were about day -28 and days 30, 100, 180 posttransplant. Germline CDR1 and CDR2: SGHTA and FQGNSA. The ends were cut back, 5 bases at V and 4 bases at J, with 14 bases in the middle. The CDR3 has 14 residues. The assay was immunoSEQ multiplex PCR, and TCRdb's table has in-frame clones only and misses some. In the table there are fewer than 15,000 clones, around 86% of which are singletons. Study-wide results and limits: At the given depth, recipient repertoires were over 95% de novo clonotypes. Recipient TCR diversity dropped after transplant; expanded clonotypes rose from day 30 to 180.

This sequence originates from a male patient between 45 and 60 years old who had an allogeneic stem cell transplant from an unrelated donor, so T cells may come from the graft donor. Some clones in this sample may be carry-over from other donors' samples. The material was PBMCs, obtained 100 days after allogeneic stem cell transplant. The rearrangement joins TRBV7-2 to TRBJ1-2, with a tentative D call TRBD1 (5 bases). CDR3 sequence (DNA): TGTGCCAGCAGCCCCGGGACTGGGAGCTATGGCTACACCTTC. It specifies CASSPGTGSYGYTF.